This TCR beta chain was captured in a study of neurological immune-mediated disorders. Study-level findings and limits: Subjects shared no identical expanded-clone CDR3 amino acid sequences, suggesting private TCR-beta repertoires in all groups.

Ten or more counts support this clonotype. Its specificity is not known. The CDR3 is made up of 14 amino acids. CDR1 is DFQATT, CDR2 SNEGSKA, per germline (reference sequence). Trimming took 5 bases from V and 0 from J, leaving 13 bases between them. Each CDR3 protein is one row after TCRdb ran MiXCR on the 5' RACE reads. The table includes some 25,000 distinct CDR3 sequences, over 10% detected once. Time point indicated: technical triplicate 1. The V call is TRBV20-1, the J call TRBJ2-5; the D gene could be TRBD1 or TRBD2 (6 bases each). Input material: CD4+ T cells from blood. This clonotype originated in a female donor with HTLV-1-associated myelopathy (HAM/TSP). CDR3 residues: CSAGVGGNQETQYF. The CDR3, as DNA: TGCAGTGCTGGGGTCGGGGGCAACCAAGAGACCCAGTACTTC.